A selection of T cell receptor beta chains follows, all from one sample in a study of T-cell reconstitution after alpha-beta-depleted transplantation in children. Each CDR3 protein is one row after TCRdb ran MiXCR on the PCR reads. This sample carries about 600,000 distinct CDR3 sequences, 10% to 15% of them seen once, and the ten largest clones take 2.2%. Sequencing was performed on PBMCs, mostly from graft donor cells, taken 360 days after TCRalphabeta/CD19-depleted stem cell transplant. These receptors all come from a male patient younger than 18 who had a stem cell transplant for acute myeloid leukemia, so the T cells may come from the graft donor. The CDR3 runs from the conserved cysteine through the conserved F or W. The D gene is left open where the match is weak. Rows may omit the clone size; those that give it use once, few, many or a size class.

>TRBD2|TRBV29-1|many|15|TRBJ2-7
CSVVSSGRGLYEQYF
TGCAGCGTTGTATCTAGCGGGAGGGGATTGTACGAGCAGTACTTC
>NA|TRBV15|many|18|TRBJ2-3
CATSRDGSRSFSTDTQYF
TGTGCCACCAGCAGAGACGGCAGTCGATCCTTTAGCACAGATACGCAGTATTTT
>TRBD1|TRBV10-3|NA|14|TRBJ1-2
CAISRDREDYGYTF
TGTGCCATCAGCCGGGACAGGGAGGACTATGGCTACACCTTC
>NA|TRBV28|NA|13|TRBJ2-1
CASNLGDYNEQFF
TGTGCCAGCAACCTAGGGGACTACAATGAGCAGTTCTTC
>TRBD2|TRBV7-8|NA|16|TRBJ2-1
CASRSGLAGTYNEQFF
TGTGCCAGCAGGTCCGGATTAGCGGGAACCTACAATGAGCAGTTCTTC
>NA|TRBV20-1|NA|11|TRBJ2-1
CNHFRCQVQFF
TGCAACCACTTCCGCTGTCAAGTCCAGTTCTTC
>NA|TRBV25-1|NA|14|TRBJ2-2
CASSEWPITGELFF
TGTGCCAGCAGTGAATGGCCGATCACCGGGGAGCTGTTTTTT
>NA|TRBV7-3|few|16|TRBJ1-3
CASSFGPQLSGNTIYF
TGTGCCAGCAGCTTTGGACCGCAGCTCTCTGGAAACACCATATATTTT
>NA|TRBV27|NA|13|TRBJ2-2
CASSLVASGELFF
TGTGCCAGCAGTTTAGTAGCCTCCGGGGAGCTGTTTTTT
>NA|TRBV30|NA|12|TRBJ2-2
CAWKKEPGELFF
TGTGCCTGGAAAAAGGAACCCGGGGAGCTGTTTTTT
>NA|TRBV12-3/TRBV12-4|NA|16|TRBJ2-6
CASSYPAGPGANVLTF
TGTGCCAGCAGTTATCCAGCAGGTCCTGGGGCCAACGTCCTGACTTTC
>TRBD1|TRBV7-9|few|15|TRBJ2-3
CASSPGQGQADTQYF
TGTGCCAGCAGCCCGGGACAGGGACAAGCGGATACGCAGTATTTT
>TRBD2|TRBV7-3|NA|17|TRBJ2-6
CASSLNPWTSGLRVLTF
TGTGCCAGCAGCTTAAATCCGTGGACTAGCGGGCTCAGGGTCCTGACTTTC
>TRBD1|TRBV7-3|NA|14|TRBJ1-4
CASSLTGEGEKLFF
TGTGCCAGCAGCTTGACAGGGGAAGGTGAAAAACTGTTTTTT
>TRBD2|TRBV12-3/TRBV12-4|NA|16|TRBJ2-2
CASSPRREGNTGELFF
TGTGCCAGCAGCCCCCGGCGGGAGGGAAACACCGGGGAGCTGTTTTTT
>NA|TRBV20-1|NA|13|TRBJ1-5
CSAAPFRFKPQHF
TGCAGTGCAGCCCCTTTTAGGTTTAAGCCCCAGCATTTT
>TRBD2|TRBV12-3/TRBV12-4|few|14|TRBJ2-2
CASSPAGFTGELFF
TGTGCCAGCAGCCCAGCGGGGTTCACCGGGGAGCTGTTTTTT
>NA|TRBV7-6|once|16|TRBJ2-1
CASSSILGSHYNEQFF
TGTGCCAGCAGCTCGATACTGGGATCGCACTACAATGAGCAGTTCTTC
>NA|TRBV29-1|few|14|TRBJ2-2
CSVFQSSGTGELFF
TGCAGCGTTTTCCAATCTTCGGGAACCGGGGAGCTGTTTTTT
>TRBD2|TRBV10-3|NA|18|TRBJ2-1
CAISVPSGRAGSDYEQFF
TGTGCCATCAGTGTTCCTAGCGGGAGGGCCGGGTCTGACTATGAGCAGTTCTTC
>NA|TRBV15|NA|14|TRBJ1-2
CATSRDQPAYGYTF
TGTGCCACCAGCAGAGATCAACCCGCTTATGGCTACACCTTC
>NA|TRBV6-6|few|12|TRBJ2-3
CASSLEGNTQYF
TGTGCCAGCAGTTTGGAGGGAAATACGCAGTATTTT
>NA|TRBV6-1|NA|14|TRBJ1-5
CASSPNPAAQPQHF
TGTGCCAGCAGCCCCAACCCGGCGGCTCAGCCCCAGCATTTT
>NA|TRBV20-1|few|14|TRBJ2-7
CSARVFTASYEQYF
TGCAGTGCTAGAGTGTTCACAGCGTCCTACGAGCAGTACTTC
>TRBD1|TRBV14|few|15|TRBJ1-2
CASSQAKGAFYGYTF
TGTGCCAGCAGCCAAGCCAAGGGGGCATTCTATGGCTACACCTTC
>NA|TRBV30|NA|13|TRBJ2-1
CAWSVLFSNEQFF
TGTGCCTGGAGTGTACTCTTTTCCAATGAGCAGTTCTTC
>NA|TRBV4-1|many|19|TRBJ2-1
CASSGTRGKRADLDNEQFF
TGCGCCAGCAGTGGAACCCGGGGGAAACGGGCCGACCTCGACAATGAGCAGTTCTTC
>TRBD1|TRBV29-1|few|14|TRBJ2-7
CSPVGLTGGGEQYF
TGCAGCCCGGTCGGGTTGACAGGGGGTGGCGAGCAGTACTTC
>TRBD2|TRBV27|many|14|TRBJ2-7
CASRIAGATYEQYF
TGTGCCAGCAGAATAGCGGGAGCCACCTACGAGCAGTACTTC
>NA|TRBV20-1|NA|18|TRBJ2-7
CCARQGLTGRGLSYEQYF
TGCTGTGCTCGACAGGGTCTGACTGGGCGGGGACTCTCCTACGAGCAGTACTTC
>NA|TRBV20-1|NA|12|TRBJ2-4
CSASGKYMIQYF
TGCAGTGCTAGCGGGAAATACATGATTCAGTACTTC
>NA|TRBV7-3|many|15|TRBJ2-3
CASSFSIASTDTQYF
TGTGCCAGCAGCTTTTCCATCGCGAGCACAGATACGCAGTATTTT
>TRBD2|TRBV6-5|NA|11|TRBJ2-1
CASSFSTSMFF
TGTGCCAGCAGTTTTTCGACTAGCATGTTCTTC
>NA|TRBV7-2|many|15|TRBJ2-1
CASSPIRTTQVEQFF
TGTGCCAGCAGCCCCATTAGGACAACACAAGTTGAGCAGTTCTTC
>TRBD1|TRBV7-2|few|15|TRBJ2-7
CASSGWTGTSYEQYF
TGTGCCAGCAGCGGATGGACAGGCACTTCCTACGAGCAGTACTTC
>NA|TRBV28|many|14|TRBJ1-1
CASSFTGEFTEAFF
TGTGCCAGCAGTTTTACGGGGGAATTCACTGAAGCTTTCTTT
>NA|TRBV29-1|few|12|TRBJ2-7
CSGGGGTYEQYF
TGCAGCGGTGGAGGGGGCACCTACGAGCAGTACTTC
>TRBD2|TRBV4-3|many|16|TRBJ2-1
CASSQDSGLAGNEQFF
TGCGCCAGCAGCCAAGATTCCGGACTAGCGGGAAATGAGCAGTTCTTC
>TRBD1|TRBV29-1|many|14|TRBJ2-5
CSVVTGGLKETQYF
TGCAGCGTGGTGACAGGGGGTCTGAAAGAGACCCAGTACTTC
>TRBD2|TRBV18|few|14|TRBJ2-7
CASSRGEGTYEQYF
TGTGCCAGCTCCCGTGGGGAGGGGACCTACGAGCAGTACTTC
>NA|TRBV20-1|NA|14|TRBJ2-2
CSARVSDRTGELFF
TGCAGTGCTAGAGTTTCGGACAGAACCGGGGAGCTGTTTTTT
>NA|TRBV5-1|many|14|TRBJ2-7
CASSEGGQPYEQYF
TGCGCCAGCAGCGAGGGGGGACAGCCCTACGAGCAGTACTTC
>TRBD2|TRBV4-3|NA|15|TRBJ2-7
CASSQDSREAGEQYF
TGCGCCAGCAGCCAAGACTCGCGGGAGGCCGGCGAGCAGTACTTC
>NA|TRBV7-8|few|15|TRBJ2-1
CASSLALVGSYEQFF
TGTGCCAGCAGCTTAGCACTAGTCGGTTCGTATGAGCAGTTCTTC